A single sample is the source of the 7 T cell receptor beta chains below, sequenced in a study of response to subunit inactivated influenza vaccine. TCRdb reprocessed the RT-PCR reads with MiXCR, giving one entry per CDR3 protein. The sample carries about 530,000 distinct CDR3 sequences, 10% to 15% recorded once. Source: PBMCs from blood, taken about 40 days after vaccination. The receptors were sampled from a man aged 45-60 years who received an inactivated influenza vaccine.

This clonotype came up many times. The J gene is TRBJ2-5, the V gene TRBV2, with a tentative D call TRBD2 (5 bases). Trimming shortened V by 7 bases and J by 3 bases, and 12 bases separated the two germline ends. Germline assignment: CDR1 SNHLY and CDR2 FYNNEI. This CDR3 has 13 amino acids. CDR3 in DNA: TGTGCCAGCACAATTACTAGAGAAGAGACCCAGTACTTC. It codes for CASTITREETQYF.

This clonotype was seen a handful of times. The chain employs TRBV12-3 or TRBV12-4 and TRBJ2-7, with 9 bases fitting TRBD2. Trimming at V came to 5 bases and at J to 7 bases, leaving 6 bases not matched to a gene. The CDR3 consists of 13 residues. CDR3 protein: CASSASGMREQYF. The CDR3 nucleotides are TGTGCCAGCAGTGCTAGCGGGATGAGAGAGCAGTACTTC.

This clonotype was found many times. J is TRBJ2-3 and V is TRBV7-9; 7 bases line up with TRBD2. This CDR3 comprises 15 residues. Germline values: CDR1 SEHNR, CDR2 FQNEAQ (reference sequence). J was trimmed by 2 bases and V by 5 bases; bases with no gene match: 7. For the CDR3, the DNA is TGTGCCAGCAGCCGCCTGGGAGGGGCCACAGATACGCAGTATTTT. It yields the protein CASSRLGGATDTQYF.

This clonotype has more than one count but fewer than ten. The chain joins TRBV10-3 to TRBJ1-5; 7 bases are a match to TRBD1. V gave up 4 bases and J gave up 5 bases; unmatched junction bases: 5. CDR3 length equals 14 residues. In germline, CDR1 is ENHRY, CDR2 SYGVKD. CDR3 bases: TGTGCCATCAGTGGGGCAGGGGGGGATCAGCCCCAGCATTTT. Amino acid sequence: CAISGAGGDQPQHF.

This chain connects TRBV7-6 to TRBJ2-5; tentatively, D is TRBD1 or TRBD2 (5 bases each). The CDR3 sequence is 14 residues long. From germline, CDR1 is SGHVS and CDR2 FNYEAQ. V shed 4 bases and J shed 5 bases, with 14 bases lying between them. The CDR3 spells CASSSMGGGETQYF. In nucleotides, the CDR3 is TGTGCCAGCAGCTCGATGGGTGGGGGTGAGACCCAGTACTTC.

This clonotype was picked up a small number of times. This sequence joins TRBV21-1 and TRBJ2-1; the D call in the table, TRBD1, was not verified against the DNA. TRBV21-1 is marked as a pseudogene. This CDR3 comprises 15 residues. The CDR3 protein is CASSKSRAGDNEQFF. CDR3 in DNA: TGTGCCAGCAGCAAAAGTCGGGCGGGGGACAATGAGCAGTTCTTC.

This clonotype was detected ten times or more. The rearrangement uses TRBV4-1 and TRBJ2-1; 9 positions match TRBD1. V shed 6 bases and J 4 bases; nucleotides not matched to a gene: 13. Germline V gene lookup returns CDR1 MGHRA and CDR2 YSYEKL. The CDR3 loop spans 17 amino acids. The CDR3 loop reads CASSRTPGQGVYNEQFF. The CDR3 DNA follows: TGCGCCAGCAGTCGAACTCCGGGACAGGGAGTATACAATGAGCAGTTCTTC.